A single sample gave rise to the 8 T cell receptor beta chains below, sequenced in a study of cytomegalovirus exposure and HLA in healthy donors. PCR was performed using 60 Vbeta and 13 Jbeta primers. Sequencing was performed with immunoSEQ multiplex PCR; in TCRdb, only in-frame clones are kept and a portion is missing. Among over 150,000 clones listed, around 67% were seen once. The material sequenced was PBMCs. The origin of the receptors is a woman in her twenties or thirties in good health and CMV-seropositive.

This clone has just a few counts. This chain uses TRBV11-2 with TRBJ2-7; TRBD2 agrees at 10 bases. CDR1 is SGHAT, CDR2 FQNNGV, per germline. CDR3 size: 18 residues. The V and J ends lost 0 bases and 2 bases, in that order; junction bases with no gene match: 10. The CDR3 loop is CASSLDQLAGGSPYEQYF. CDR3 DNA sequence: TGTGCCAGCAGCTTAGATCAGTTAGCGGGAGGTTCACCCTACGAGCAGTACTTC.

This clone was observed a single time. The chain recombines TRBV27 with TRBJ2-7; 7 bases fit TRBD2. Germline V gene data show CDR1 as MNHEY and CDR2 as SMNVEV (reference sequence). The CDR3 is 17 residues long. J lost 3 bases, V lost 4 bases, and 15 bases had no gene match. The CDR3 loop is CASSSSGGSFRGYEQYF. CDR3 coding DNA: TGTGCCAGCAGTTCGAGCGGCGGGAGTTTTAGAGGCTACGAGCAGTACTTC.

V and J are TRBV5-1 and TRBJ2-1; D gene ambiguous. Per germline, CDR1 SGHRS and CDR2 YFSETQ. The V gene lost 0 bases and the J gene lost 0 bases, with 13 bases spanning the gap. This CDR3 has 17 residues. The CDR3 loop reads CASSLEVSAVSYNEQFF. The CDR3 coding sequence is TGCGCCAGCAGCTTGGAGGTAAGCGCCGTCTCCTACAATGAGCAGTTCTTC.

The rearrangement uses TRBV13 and TRBJ1-1, with 9 bases that match TRBD1. Trimming cost V 4 bases and J 1 base; bases outside gene matches: 4. Per germline, CDR1 PRHDT and CDR2 FYEKMQ (reference sequence). CDR3 length: 15 amino acids. The CDR3 nucleotides read TGTGCCAGCAGCTCGGGACAGGGATGGAACACTGAAGCTTTCTTT. Residues: CASSSGQGWNTEAFF.

This rearrangement joins TRBV9 to TRBJ1-1; 9 bases agree with TRBD1. This CDR3 is built from 15 residues. CDR1 is SGDLS and CDR2 is YYNGEE in the germline V gene. V lost 0 bases to trimming and J lost 4 bases; unmatched junction nucleotides: 4. CDR3 in DNA: TGTGCCAGCAGCGTAGAACAGGGGGCCAGCACTGAAGCTTTCTTT. Protein product: CASSVEQGASTEAFF.

The genes are TRBV6-6 and TRBJ1-2, with no clear D. The ends were cut back, 8 bases at V and 6 bases at J, with 7 bases in the middle. The CDR3 is 10 amino acids. From germline, CDR1 is MNHNY and CDR2 SVGAGI (reference sequence). The CDR3 sequence is CASSRDGYTF. The DNA for the CDR3 is TGTGCCAGCTCCCGGGATGGCTACACCTTC.

The V gene is TRBV18, the J gene TRBJ2-3; D uncertain. Trimming took off 1 base at V and 0 bases at J, with 8 bases between the two ends. The germline V gene has CDR1 KGHSH and CDR2 LQKENI. CDR3 size: 15 residues. The CDR3 is CASSPRSISTDTQYF. In DNA form, the CDR3 reads TGTGCCAGCTCACCACGGAGTATCAGCACAGATACGCAGTATTTT. Together with reference TRBV18 and TRBJ2-3, the CDR3 gives the full variable domain: NAGVMQNPRHLVRRRGQEARLRCSPMKGHSHVYWYRQLPEEGLKFMVYLQKENIIDESGMPKERFSAEFPKEGPSILRIQQVVRGDSAAYFCASSPRSISTDTQYFGPGTRLTVL.

This chain links TRBV5-6 with TRBJ2-7; TRBD1 matches 7 bases. Trimming took 5 bases from V and 2 from J; bases not matched to a gene: 16. The CDR3 has 17 residues. CDR1 and CDR2 (germline): SGHDT, YYEEEE. In DNA form, the CDR3 reads TGTGCCAGCAGTTTGATGATTGGGACAGAGGGTGCCTACGAGCAGTACTTC. Amino acids: CASSLMIGTEGAYEQYF. Variable domain in full (rest from reference TRBV5-6 and TRBJ2-7): DAGVTQSPTHLIKTRGQQVTLRCSPKSGHDTVSWYQQALGQGPQFIFQYYEEEERQRGNFPDRFSGHQFPNYSSELNVNALLLGDSALYLCASSLMIGTEGAYEQYFGPGTRLTVT.